The 15 T cell receptor beta chains below were found in one sample sequenced in a study of T cells after yellow fever vaccination. Using its own MiXCR run on the 5' RACE reads, TCRdb lists one record per CDR3 protein. Of 500,000 to 700,000 distinct CDR3 sequences in the sample, under 25% are singletons; the top ten hold 14%. The sample here was PBMCs, taken 15 days after the yellow fever booster vaccination. The receptors derive from a man aged 25 to 40 who received the YFV17D yellow fever vaccine.

This clonotype was seen more than once but under ten times. The V call is TRBV29-1, the J call TRBJ2-1, with 9 nucleotides matching TRBD2. This CDR3 is 13 amino acids long. V was pared by 3 bases and J by 6 bases, with 3 bases of the junction left unmatched. Germline CDR1 reads SQVTM; CDR2 reads ANQGSEA. The CDR3 bases are TGCAGCGTTGAGACTAGCGGATCCAATGAGCAGTTCTTC. As protein: CSVETSGSNEQFF.

The chain couples TRBV2 to TRBJ2-3, with 9 nucleotides matching TRBD2. The V and J ends lost 4 bases and 4 bases, in that order; junction bases with no gene match: 9. This CDR3 is built from 16 residues. CDR1 SNHLY and CDR2 FYNNEI come from the germline V gene. The CDR3 coding sequence is TGTGCCAGCAGTGGAGATAGCGGGAGAGGGTCAGATACGCAGTATTTT. Its translation is CASSGDSGRGSDTQYF. The full variable domain, with the rest looked up from reference TRBV2 and TRBJ2-3, is EPEVTQTPSHQVTQMGQEVILRCVPISNHLYFYWYRQILGQKVEFLVSFYNNEISEKSEIFDDQFSVERPDGSNFTLKIRSTKLEDSAMYFCASSGDSGRGSDTQYFGPGTRLTVL.

This clonotype was observed at least ten times. The DNA of the CDR3 is TGTGCCAGCAGCCCCTTCTACGAGCAGTACTTC. Its translation: CASSPFYEQYF. This chain links TRBV7-2 with TRBJ2-7, with D uncertain. CDR1 SGHTA and CDR2 FQGNSA come from the germline V gene. V lost 5 bases and J lost 3, with 5 bases in between. The CDR3 is made up of 11 amino acids.

A remark on this clonotype: At one end the junction does not follow the germline gene, possibly because of a read error. The V and J genes are TRBV12-3 or TRBV12-4 and TRBJ2-7, with TRBD1 identical over 10 bases. The CDR3 runs to 14 residues. CDR3 nucleotide sequence: TGTGCCCGCAGTCCTACGGGACAGGGGTACGGGCAGTACTTC. Translating it yields CARSPTGQGYGQYF.

In DNA, the CDR3 is TGTGCCAGCACCCTAGCGGGAGGCCGCGGGAATGAGCAGTTCTTC. Its protein is CASTLAGGRGNEQFF. This chain joins TRBV28 and TRBJ2-1; 11 nucleotides agree with TRBD2. The CDR3 sequence is 15 residues long. Germline V lookup: CDR1 MDHEN, CDR2 SYDVKM. V lost 7 bases and J lost 7; bases outside the gene matches: 9. Together with reference TRBV28 and TRBJ2-1, the CDR3 gives the full variable domain: DVKVTQSSRYLVKRTGEKVFLECVQDMDHENMFWYRQDPGLGLRLIYFSYDVKMKEKGDIPEGYSVSREKKERFSLILESASTNQTSMYLCASTLAGGRGNEQFFGPGTRLTVL.

The chain combines TRBV7-2 with TRBJ1-1; D not certain. Trimming took 2 bases from V and 11 from J, leaving 9 bases between them. From germline, CDR1 is SGHTA and CDR2 FQGNSA. The CDR3 is made up of 11 amino acids. CDR3 nucleotide sequence: TGTGCCAGCAGCTTAAATCCCCCGGCTTTCTTT. It yields the protein CASSLNPPAFF. The whole variable domain, remainder taken from reference TRBV7-2 and TRBJ1-1, is GAGVSQSPSNKVTEKGKDVELRCDPISGHTALYWYRQSLGQGLEFLIYFQGNSAPDKSGLPSDRFSAERTGGSVSTLTIQRTQQEDSAVYLCASSLNPPAFFGQGTRLTVV.

This clonotype was seen more than once but under ten times. The V gene is TRBV7-2, the J gene TRBJ1-5; TRBD1 matches 10 bases. The CDR3 contains 15 residues. V lost 5 bases, J lost 5 bases, and 6 bases stayed unmatched. Germline V gene data show CDR1 as SGHTA and CDR2 as FQGNSA. The CDR3 DNA sequence: TGTGCCAGCAGCCCGGACAGGGGGGCCTATCAGCCCCAGCATTTT. This sequence encodes CASSPDRGAYQPQHF.

The J gene is TRBJ2-1, the V gene TRBV7-3; 9 bases map to TRBD2. Trimming at V came to 5 bases and at J to 0 bases, leaving 2 bases not matched to a gene. Germline assignment: CDR1 SGHTA and CDR2 FQGTGA. The CDR3 consists of 15 residues. This CDR3 is CASSRTSDSYNEQFF. CDR3 nucleotides: TGTGCCAGCAGCAGGACTAGCGACTCCTACAATGAGCAGTTCTTC.

This chain uses TRBV5-4 with TRBJ2-1; no firm D call. The CDR3 covers 13 residues. The germline CDR1 and CDR2 sequences are SGHNT and YYREEE (reference sequence). Trimming pared 3 bases from V and 6 bases from J, leaving 10 bases between. CDR3 sequence: CASSSVVFNEQFF. The CDR3 coding sequence is TGTGCCAGCAGCTCCGTGGTTTTCAATGAGCAGTTCTTC.

This rearrangement joins TRBV5-1 to TRBJ2-5; D perhaps matches TRBD1 (6 bases). This CDR3 is built from 11 residues. Trimming pared 5 bases from V and 7 bases from J, leaving 9 bases between. CDR1 is SGHRS and CDR2 is YFSETQ in the germline V gene. CDR3 amino acids: CASRGGATQYF. CDR3 nucleotide sequence: TGCGCCAGCAGAGGGGGAGCGACCCAGTACTTC.

The rearrangement joins TRBV7-9 to TRBJ2-1; D not resolved. Germline values: CDR1 SEHNR, CDR2 FQNEAQ (reference sequence). The CDR3 spans 11 residues. Deletions cut 5 bases from V and 9 bases from J, with 8 bases between. Written as DNA, the CDR3 is TGTGCCAGCAGCCCCTCCACTGAGCAGTTCTTC. Its protein product is CASSPSTEQFF.

In this sample, this clonotype turned up a few times. The V and J genes are TRBV5-1 and TRBJ2-3; D unclear. V shed 0 bases and J shed 0 bases, with 5 bases lying between them. CDR3 length: 14 residues. CDR1 and CDR2 from the germline V gene are SGHRS and YFSETQ. CDR3 in amino acids: CASSLASSTDTQYF. CDR3 coding DNA: TGCGCCAGCAGCTTGGCCTCTAGCACAGATACGCAGTATTTT.

This chain links TRBV12-3 or TRBV12-4 with TRBJ1-6; a possible D gene is TRBD1 (5 bases). This CDR3 comprises 16 residues. V was trimmed by 1 base and J by 8 bases, leaving 15 bases between them. The CDR3 spells CASSLVRFRDYSPLHF. The CDR3 region has the DNA TGTGCCAGCAGTTTAGTCCGATTCCGGGACTATTCACCCCTCCACTTT.

This chain uses TRBV5-6 with TRBJ2-7; D call uncertain. The CDR3 is made up of 15 amino acids. Trimming shortened V by 4 bases and J by 2 bases, and 16 bases separated the two germline ends. The germline gives CDR1 SGHDT, CDR2 YYEEEE. CDR3 sequence reads: CASSAGVRVAYEQYF. DNA for the CDR3: TGTGCCAGCAGCGCTGGCGTTAGGGTCGCCTACGAGCAGTACTTC.

The rearrangement uses TRBV28 and TRBJ2-3, with D unclear. From germline, CDR1 is MDHEN and CDR2 SYDVKM. Trimming stripped 6 bases from V and 6 bases from J, with 13 bases between. There are 13 residues in the CDR3. The CDR3 DNA is TGTGCCAGCAGCTTCGTAAGATGGGATACGCAGTATTTT. Translated: CASSFVRWDTQYF.